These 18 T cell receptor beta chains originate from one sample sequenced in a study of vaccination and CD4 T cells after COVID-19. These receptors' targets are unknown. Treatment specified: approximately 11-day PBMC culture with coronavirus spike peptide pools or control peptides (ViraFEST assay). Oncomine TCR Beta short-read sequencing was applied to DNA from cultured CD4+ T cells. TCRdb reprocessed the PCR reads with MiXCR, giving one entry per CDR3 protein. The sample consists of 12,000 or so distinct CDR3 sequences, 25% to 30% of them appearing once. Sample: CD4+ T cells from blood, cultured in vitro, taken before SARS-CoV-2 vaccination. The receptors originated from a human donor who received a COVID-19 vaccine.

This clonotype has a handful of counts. CDR3 amino acids: CSARLKGARYGYTF. The CDR3, as DNA: TGCAGTGCTAGATTAAAGGGGGCTCGGTATGGCTACACCTTC. The chain combines TRBV20-1 with TRBJ1-2, with 7 nucleotides matching TRBD1. Losses at the gene ends were 2 bases for V and 5 bases for J; bases not matched to a gene: 8. Germline CDR1 DFQATT, CDR2 SNEGSKA (reference sequence). The CDR3 runs 14 residues.

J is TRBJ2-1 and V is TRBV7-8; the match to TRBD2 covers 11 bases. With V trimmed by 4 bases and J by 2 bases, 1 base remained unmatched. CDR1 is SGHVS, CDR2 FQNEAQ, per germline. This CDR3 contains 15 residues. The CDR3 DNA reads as TGTGCCAGCAGCTATAGCGGGGGGGCCTACAATGAGCAGTTCTTC. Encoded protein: CASSYSGGAYNEQFF.

The CDR3 is CSAMEGNYGYTF. The CDR3 bases are TGCAGTGCTATGGAGGGAAACTATGGCTACACCTTC. The chain is built from TRBV20-1 and TRBJ1-2; D remains ambiguous. Per germline, CDR1 DFQATT and CDR2 SNEGSKA (reference sequence). CDR3 length: 12 residues. The V end lost 4 bases, the J end lost 2 bases, and 8 bases lay between the germline ends.

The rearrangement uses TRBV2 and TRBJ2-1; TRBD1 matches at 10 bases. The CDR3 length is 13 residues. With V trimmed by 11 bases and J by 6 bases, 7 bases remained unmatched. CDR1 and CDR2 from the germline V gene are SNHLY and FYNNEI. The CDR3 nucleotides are TGTGCCGGGGGACAGGGGCCATTCAATGAGCAGTTCTTC. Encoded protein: CAGGQGPFNEQFF.

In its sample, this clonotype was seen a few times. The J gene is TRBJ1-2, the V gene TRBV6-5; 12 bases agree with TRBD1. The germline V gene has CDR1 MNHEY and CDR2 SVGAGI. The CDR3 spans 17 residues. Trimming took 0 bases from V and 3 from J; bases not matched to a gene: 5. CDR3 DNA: TGTGCCAGCAGTTACTCTTCGGGGACAGGGGGCTACTATGGCTACACCTTC. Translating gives CASSYSSGTGGYYGYTF.

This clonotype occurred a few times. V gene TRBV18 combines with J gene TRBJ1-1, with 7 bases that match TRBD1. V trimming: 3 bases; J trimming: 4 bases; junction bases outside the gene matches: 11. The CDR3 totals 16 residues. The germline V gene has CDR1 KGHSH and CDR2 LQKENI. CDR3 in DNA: TGTGCCAGCTCACCGCAACCCGGGACAGCGTCCACTGAAGCTTTCTTT. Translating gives CASSPQPGTASTEAFF.

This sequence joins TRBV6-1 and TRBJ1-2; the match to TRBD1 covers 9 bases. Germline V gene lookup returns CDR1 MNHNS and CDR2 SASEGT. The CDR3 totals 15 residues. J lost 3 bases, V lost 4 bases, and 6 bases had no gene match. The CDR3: CASSGGTGFYYGYTF. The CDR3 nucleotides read TGTGCCAGCAGTGGTGGGACAGGGTTTTACTATGGCTACACCTTC.

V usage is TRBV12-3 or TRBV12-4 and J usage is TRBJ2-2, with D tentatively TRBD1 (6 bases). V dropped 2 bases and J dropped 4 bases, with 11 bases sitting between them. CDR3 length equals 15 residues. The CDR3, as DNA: TGTGCCAGCAGTTTACCTGACAGGCCCACCGGGGAGCTGTTTTTT. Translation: CASSLPDRPTGELFF.

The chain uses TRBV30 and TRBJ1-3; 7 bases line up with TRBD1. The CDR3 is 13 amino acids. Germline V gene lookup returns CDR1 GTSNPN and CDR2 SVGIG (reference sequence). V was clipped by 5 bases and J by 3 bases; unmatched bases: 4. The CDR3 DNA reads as TGTGCCTGGGGGACAGTTAATGGAAACACCATATATTTT. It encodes CAWGTVNGNTIYF.

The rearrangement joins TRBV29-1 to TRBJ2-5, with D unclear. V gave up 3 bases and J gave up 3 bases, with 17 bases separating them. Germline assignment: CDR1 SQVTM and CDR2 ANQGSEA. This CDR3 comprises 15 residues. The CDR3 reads CSVEGGPTLEETQYF. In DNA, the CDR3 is TGCAGCGTTGAGGGTGGCCCAACTCTTGAAGAGACCCAGTACTTC.

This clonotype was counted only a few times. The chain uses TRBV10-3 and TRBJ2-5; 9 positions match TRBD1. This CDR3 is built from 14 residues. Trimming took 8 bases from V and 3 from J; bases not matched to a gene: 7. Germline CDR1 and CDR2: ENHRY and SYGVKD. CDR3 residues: CAIGRQGEEETQYF. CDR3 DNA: TGTGCCATCGGTAGACAGGGGGAGGAAGAGACCCAGTACTTC.

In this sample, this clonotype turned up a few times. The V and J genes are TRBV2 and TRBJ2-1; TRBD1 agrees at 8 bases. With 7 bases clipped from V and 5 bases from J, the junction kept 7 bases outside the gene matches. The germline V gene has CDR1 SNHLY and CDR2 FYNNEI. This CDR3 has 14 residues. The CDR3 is CASNNRGADNEQFF. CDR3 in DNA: TGTGCCAGCAACAACAGGGGGGCTGACAATGAGCAGTTCTTC.

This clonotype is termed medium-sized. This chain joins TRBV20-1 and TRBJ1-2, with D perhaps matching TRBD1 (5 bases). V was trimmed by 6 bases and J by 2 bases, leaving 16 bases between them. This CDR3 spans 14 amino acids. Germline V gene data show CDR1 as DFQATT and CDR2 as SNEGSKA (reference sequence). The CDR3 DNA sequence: TGCAGTGCCGGGCGGTCAGGGACCAACTATGGCTACACCTTC. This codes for CSAGRSGTNYGYTF.

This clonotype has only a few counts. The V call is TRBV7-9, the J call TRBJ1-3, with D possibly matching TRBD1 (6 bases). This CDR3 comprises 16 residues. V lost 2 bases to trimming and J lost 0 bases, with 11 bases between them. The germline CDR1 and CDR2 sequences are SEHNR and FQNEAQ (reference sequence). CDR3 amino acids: CASSLSQGFSGNTIYF. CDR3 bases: TGTGCCAGCAGCTTAAGTCAGGGGTTCTCTGGAAACACCATATATTTT.

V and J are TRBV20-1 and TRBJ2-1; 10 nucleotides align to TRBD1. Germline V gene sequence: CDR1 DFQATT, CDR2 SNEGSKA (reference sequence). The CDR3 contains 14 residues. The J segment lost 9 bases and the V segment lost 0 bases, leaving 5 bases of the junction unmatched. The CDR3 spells CSARDPTGGAEQFF. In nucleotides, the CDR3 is TGCAGTGCTAGAGATCCGACAGGGGGCGCTGAGCAGTTCTTC.

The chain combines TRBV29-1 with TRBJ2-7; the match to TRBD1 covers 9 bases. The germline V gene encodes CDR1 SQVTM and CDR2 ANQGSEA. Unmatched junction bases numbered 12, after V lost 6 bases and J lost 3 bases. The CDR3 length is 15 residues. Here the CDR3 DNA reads TGCAGCGTCGAACACCGAGGACAGGGGATCTACGAGCAGTACTTC. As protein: CSVEHRGQGIYEQYF.

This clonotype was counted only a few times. The CDR3 protein is CATSDPGTGDYGYTF. The CDR3 nucleotides read TGTGCCACCAGTGACCCTGGGACAGGGGACTATGGCTACACCTTC. The J gene is TRBJ1-2, the V gene TRBV24-1; 10 positions match TRBD1. Unmatched junction bases numbered 4, after V lost 4 bases and J lost 3 bases. Germline lookup yields CDR1 KGHDR and CDR2 SFDVKD. The CDR3 sequence is 15 residues long.

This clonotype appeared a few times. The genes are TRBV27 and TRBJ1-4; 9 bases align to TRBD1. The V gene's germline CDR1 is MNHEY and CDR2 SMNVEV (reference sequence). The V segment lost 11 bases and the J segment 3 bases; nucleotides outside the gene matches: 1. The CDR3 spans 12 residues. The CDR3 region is CARTGANEKLFF. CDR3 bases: TGTGCCCGGACAGGGGCTAATGAAAAACTGTTTTTT. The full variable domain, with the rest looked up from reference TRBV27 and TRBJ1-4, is EAQVTQNPRYLITVTGKKLTVTCSQNMNHEYMSWYRQDPGLGLRQIYYSMNVEVTDKGDVPEGYKVSRKEKRNFPLILESPSPNQTSLYFCARTGANEKLFFGSGTQLSVL.